This T cell receptor beta chain comes out of a study of glioma-infiltrating T cells after dendritic cell vaccination. Background on the study: Monocyte-derived dendritic cells, cultured approximately 7 days with IL-4 and GM-CSF, were pulsed with autologous tumor lysate.

TCRdb's copy holds only in-frame clones and misses some; the assay was immunoSEQ multiplex PCR. Among about 87,000 clones listed, roughly four fifths were seen once. About this clone: As yet, its antigen is unknown.

Study results and caveats: Longer survival after dendritic cell vaccination followed higher pretreatment TIL content.

Time point of the sample: after dendritic cell vaccination, including at tumor progression/relapse. Fresh-frozen tumor tissue and more than two years of survival data were available for all. V gave up 2 bases and J gave up 7 bases; unmatched junction bases: 7. The CDR3 sequence is 15 residues long. The germline V gene has CDR1 MNHEY and CDR2 SVGAGI. The rearrangement uses TRBV6-5 and TRBJ2-5, with 10 bases that match TRBD2. The specimen was blood, collected after dendritic cell vaccination. This sequence was found in a human donor with glioblastoma. The CDR3 loop reads CASSYTLAGVGTQYF. The DNA of the CDR3 is TGTGCCAGCAGTTACACTCTAGCGGGGGTGGGGACCCAGTACTTC.